These 19 T cell receptor beta chains share one sample of origin, sequenced in a study of blood T cell repertoires in COVID-19. This table comes from immunoSEQ multiplex PCR, and its TCRdb copy is limited to in-frame clones, with some not included. The table has roughly 100,000 clones, around four fifths seen once. The sequencing input was peripheral blood. The receptors were sampled from a woman over 75 with acute or convalescent COVID-19.

This chain joins TRBV4-3 and TRBJ2-3; 11 bases match TRBD2. Germline trimming cut 3 bases from V and 3 bases from J; bases unmatched to any gene: 5. Germline V gives CDR1 LGHNA, CDR2 YSLEER. This CDR3 has 16 amino acids. Written as DNA, the CDR3 is TGCGCCAGCAGCCAGGGTAGCGGGGGGGCGACAGATACGCAGTATTTT. This codes for CASSQGSGGATDTQYF.

This clone has only one observation. Just one base apart from a much larger clone, this may be a read error. V usage is TRBV10-3 and J usage is TRBJ2-7; no firm D call. This CDR3 contains 12 residues. Germline V gene data show CDR1 as ENHRY and CDR2 as SYGVKD. V lost 2 bases and J 2 bases, leaving 4 bases between the germline ends. As DNA, the CDR3 is TGTGCCATCAGTGAGACAGCCTACGAGCAGTACTTC. Translation: CAISETAYEQYF.

The chain employs TRBV30 and TRBJ2-7, with TRBD2 as a possible D gene (6 bases). The CDR3 is 12 residues long. The V end lost 5 bases, the J end lost 5 bases, and 13 bases lay between the germline ends. The V gene's germline CDR1 is GTSNPN and CDR2 SVGIG (reference sequence). CDR3 sequence: CAWSKPGDEQYF. For the CDR3, the DNA is TGTGCCTGGTCAAAACCGGGGGACGAGCAGTACTTC.

This clone was seen only once. The rearrangement joins TRBV11-1 to TRBJ2-2; the match to TRBD2 covers 7 bases. Trimming took 3 bases from V and 5 from J; bases not matched to a gene: 3. Germline V gene sequence: CDR1 SGHAT, CDR2 FQDESV (reference sequence). The CDR3 length is 14 residues. The CDR3 DNA reads as TGTGCCAGCAGCTTCGGGGGAGGGACCGGGGAGCTGTTTTTT. Its protein product is CASSFGGGTGELFF.

In this sample, this clone turned up a few times. CDR3: CASSQPGVETQYF. CDR3 in DNA: TGTGCCAGCAGCCAACCAGGGGTAGAGACCCAGTACTTC. The rearrangement uses TRBV14 and TRBJ2-5, with D perhaps matching TRBD1 (6 bases). The germline gives CDR1 SGHDN, CDR2 FVKESK. The germline V and J ends were trimmed by 2 bases and 4 bases, with 8 bases remaining between them. The CDR3 has 13 amino acids.

About this clone: This sample also contains other DNA sequences that code for the same CDR3. The rearrangement links TRBV9 to TRBJ1-2; 7 bases are shared with TRBD1. J gave up 3 bases and V 3 bases, and 8 bases lay outside the gene matches. The germline V gene encodes CDR1 SGDLS and CDR2 YYNGEE. The CDR3 loop spans 15 amino acids. In DNA, the CDR3 is TGTGCCAGCAGCGCAAAGGGGGCGCGTGACTATGGCTACACCTTC. Amino acid sequence: CASSAKGARDYGYTF.

The chain couples TRBV7-3 to TRBJ2-1, with a possible D match to TRBD2 (5 bases). This CDR3 is built from 14 residues. Trimming left V 5 bases short and J 7 bases short, with 15 bases between. Germline CDR1 reads SGHTA; CDR2 reads FQGTGA. The CDR3 spells CASSPAGRTNEQFF. In DNA, the CDR3 is TGTGCCAGCAGCCCCGCCGGGCGGACTAATGAGCAGTTCTTC.

The chain joins TRBV18 to TRBJ2-5, with D maybe TRBD1 (6 bases). V was cut by 3 bases and J by 5 bases, with 13 bases left in between. Germline CDR1 reads KGHSH; CDR2 reads LQKENI. CDR3 length equals 14 residues. The CDR3 here is CASSPQGYGETQYF. In DNA form, the CDR3 reads TGTGCCAGCTCACCTCAGGGGTACGGGGAGACCCAGTACTTC.

The chain employs TRBV7-8 and TRBJ2-7, with D maybe TRBD1 (6 bases). Looked up from germline, CDR1 is SGHVS and CDR2 is FQNEAQ. The CDR3 contains 16 residues. The V end lost 5 bases, the J end lost 3 bases, and 20 bases lay between the germline ends. As DNA, the CDR3 is TGTGCCAGCAGCCCCGCGGGCAGGGGAGTAAGCTACGAGCAGTACTTC. This sequence encodes CASSPAGRGVSYEQYF.

The rearrangement joins TRBV3-1 (or the pseudogene TRBV3-2) to TRBJ2-7, with D maybe TRBD1 (6 bases). The CDR3 covers 12 residues. CDR1 and CDR2 (germline): LGHDT, YNNKEL (reference sequence). Deletions cut 6 bases from V and 6 bases from J, with 12 bases between. CDR3 in DNA: TGTGCCAGCAGGCCAGGGGCAGGCGAGCAGTACTTC. This codes for CASRPGAGEQYF.

The chain employs TRBV7-3 and TRBJ2-7; TRBD1 aligns across 7 bases. The CDR3 has 14 residues. V shed 4 bases, J shed 2 bases, and the junction held 5 bases outside the gene matches. Germline CDR1 is SGHTA and CDR2 is FQGTGA. The chain's CDR3 is CASSSGQPPYEQYF. The CDR3 DNA reads as TGTGCCAGCAGCTCGGGACAGCCACCCTACGAGCAGTACTTC.

This clone was observed once. J is TRBJ1-4 and V is TRBV3-1 (or the pseudogene TRBV3-2); 8 bases line up with TRBD1. Germline V gene sequence: CDR1 LGHDT, CDR2 YNNKEL (reference sequence). V trimming: 11 bases; J trimming: 0 bases; junction bases outside the gene matches: 5. CDR3 length equals 14 residues. DNA of the CDR3: TGTGCCGTTGGACAGGGCGCAACTAATGAAAAACTGTTTTTT. It is translated as CAVGQGATNEKLFF.

The J gene is TRBJ2-7, the V gene TRBV28; 8 nucleotides agree with TRBD1. The trim removed 5 bases at V and 3 bases at J, leaving 9 bases unmatched. This CDR3 has 15 residues. Germline V gene sequence: CDR1 MDHEN, CDR2 SYDVKM. The CDR3 loop is CASSPPLGQGYEQYF. Here the CDR3 DNA reads TGTGCCAGCAGTCCTCCCCTAGGACAGGGCTACGAGCAGTACTTC.

The V call is TRBV9, the J call TRBJ2-7; 11 nucleotides align to TRBD1. V was pared by 0 bases and J by 8 bases, with 7 bases of the junction left unmatched. The CDR3 runs to 15 residues. The germline CDR1 and CDR2 sequences are SGDLS and YYNGEE. Here the CDR3 reads CASSVDGTGGIKQYF. In DNA form, the CDR3 reads TGTGCCAGCAGCGTAGATGGGACAGGGGGGATCAAGCAGTACTTC. The variable domain in full, with the rest retrieved from reference TRBV9 and TRBJ2-7, is DSGVTQTPKHLITATGQRVTLRCSPRSGDLSVYWYQQSLDQGLQFLIQYYNGEERAKGNILERFSAQQFPDLHSELNLSSLELGDSALYFCASSVDGTGGIKQYFGPGTRLTVT.

The chain couples TRBV19 to TRBJ1-2; 8 positions agree with TRBD1. V lost 2 bases and J lost 4; bases outside the gene matches: 6. In germline, CDR1 is LNHDA, CDR2 SQIVND (reference sequence). The CDR3 runs 15 residues. The CDR3 sequence: CASSIPRTGSYGYTF. The DNA of the CDR3 is TGTGCCAGTAGTATACCCCGGACAGGGAGCTATGGCTACACCTTC.

A single count supports this clone. The gene calls are TRBV29-1 and TRBJ2-7; maybe TRBD2 (5 bases). This CDR3 is 13 amino acids long. The germline V gene has CDR1 SQVTM and CDR2 ANQGSEA. Trimming took off 3 bases at V and 5 bases at J, with 14 bases between the two ends. The CDR3 region is CSVDLEARNEQYF. CDR3 sequence (DNA): TGCAGCGTTGATTTGGAGGCTCGCAACGAGCAGTACTTC.

J is TRBJ1-1 and V is TRBV7-9; perhaps TRBD1 as D (5 bases). Trimming stripped 6 bases from V and 8 bases from J, with 16 bases between. Germline values: CDR1 SEHNR, CDR2 FQNEAQ (reference sequence). The CDR3 length is 13 residues. CDR3 DNA sequence: TGTGCCAGCAGTCCCGCCAGGGCCTCGGAAGCTTTCTTT. This encodes CASSPARASEAFF.

The V and J genes are TRBV3-1 (or the pseudogene TRBV3-2) and TRBJ2-7; D gene uncertain. Deletions cut 4 bases from V and 0 bases from J, with 13 bases between. The CDR3 has 15 amino acids. The germline V gene encodes CDR1 LGHDT and CDR2 YNNKEL (reference sequence). The CDR3 nucleotides read TGTGCCAGCAGCCTTGAGTACAGTATCTCCTACGAGCAGTACTTC. Amino acids: CASSLEYSISYEQYF.

CDR3 sequence (DNA): TGTGCCAGCAGGGGGACTAGCGGGAGGGCCGGGGAGACCCAGTACTTC. Its translation is CASRGTSGRAGETQYF. V gene TRBV28 combines with J gene TRBJ2-5; 16 positions agree with TRBD2. This CDR3 is 16 amino acids long. Germline CDR1 and CDR2: MDHEN and SYDVKM. V was pared by 6 bases and J by 5 bases, with 6 bases of the junction left unmatched.